These T cell receptor beta chains were read from a single sample in a study of T cell changes during pregnancy in multiple sclerosis. Only in-frame clones appear in the TCRdb table, and some are missing; sequencing was by immunoSEQ multiplex PCR. This repertoire shows 20,000 or so clones, 86% found once; its top ten account for 5.5% to 6%. The sample in question was CD8+ T cells from peripheral blood mononuclear cells, obtained in the third trimester of pregnancy. These TCRs come from a female donor in good health, enrolled as a control in a pregnancy study. CDR3s include the opening cysteine and the closing phenylalanine or tryptophan. D genes are given only for firm matches. Only part of the rows carry a size: once, few, many, or a class if the clone is expanded.

v_gene	d_gene	abundance	j_gene	CDR3nt	CDR3aa
TRBV12-5	NA	NA	TRBJ2-7	TGTGCTAGTGGTGACTCGCCCGACGAGCAGTACTTC	CASGDSPDEQYF
TRBV5-6	NA	NA	TRBJ1-2	TGTGCCAGCACCTCCCCCCCGGGGAGGAGGGACTATGGCTACACCTTC	CASTSPPGRRDYGYTF
TRBV27	NA	NA	TRBJ1-6	TGTGCCAGCAGTTTATCGAATGAGGGAAGCTCCTATAATTCACCCCTCCACTTT	CASSLSNEGSSYNSPLHF
TRBV2	TRBD1	NA	TRBJ2-1	TGTGCCAGCAGTGCTCCGGGACAGGGGGCGAGGGGCTTTAATGAGCAGTTCTTC	CASSAPGQGARGFNEQFF
TRBV30	TRBD1	NA	TRBJ2-2	TGTGCCGGTGGACAGGGGAACACCGGGGAGCTGTTTTTT	CAGGQGNTGELFF
TRBV4-3	TRBD2	NA	TRBJ2-3	TGCGCCAGCAGCCAAACCCCATGGACTAGCGGGACAGATACGCAGTATTTT	CASSQTPWTSGTDTQYF
TRBV9	NA	NA	TRBJ2-5	TGTGCCAGCAGCCCCCCGTACCAAGAGACCCAGTACTTC	CASSPPYQETQYF
TRBV14	NA	NA	TRBJ2-5	TGTGCCAGCAGCCCCCGGACAGTACAAGAGACCCAGTACTTC	CASSPRTVQETQYF
TRBV5-6	TRBD1	NA	TRBJ1-2	TGTGCCAGCAGCTTGCCTGACAGGGGGATTCAATACTATGGCTACACCTTC	CASSLPDRGIQYYGYTF
TRBV15	TRBD1	NA	TRBJ2-7	TGTGCCACCAGCGAGGGGACAGGGAGCTCCTACGAGCAGTACTTC	CATSEGTGSSYEQYF
TRBV5-4	NA	NA	TRBJ2-1	TGTGCCAGCAGCTTGAGGGAAGGGGGTTACAATGAGCAGTTCTTC	CASSLREGGYNEQFF
TRBV4-3	TRBD1	NA	TRBJ2-3	TGCGCCAGCAGCCCGGGACAGCTCACAGATACGCAGTATTTT	CASSPGQLTDTQYF
TRBV27	NA	NA	TRBJ2-7	TGTGCCAGCAGTTTGGAAGGAGTATCCTACGAGCAGTACTTC	CASSLEGVSYEQYF
TRBV4-3	NA	once	TRBJ2-3	TGCGCCAGCAGCCAGAAAGTGCGTACAGATACGCAGTATTTT	CASSQKVRTDTQYF
TRBV4-3	TRBD2	NA	TRBJ2-5	TGCGCCAGCAGCCAAGTTGGGGGGGTAGAGACCCAGTACTTC	CASSQVGGVETQYF
TRBV5-1	TRBD2	NA	TRBJ2-3	TGCGCCAGCAGCTGGGCGACTAGCGGGGTCACAGATACGCAGTATTTT	CASSWATSGVTDTQYF
TRBV20-1	NA	NA	TRBJ2-1	TGCAGTGCTAGGAAAGCTGAGCAGTTCTTC	CSARKAEQFF
TRBV9	NA	NA	TRBJ1-1	TGTGCCAGCAGCGGCCTACAGGGCCATACTGAAGCTTTCTTT	CASSGLQGHTEAFF
TRBV7-9	TRBD1	NA	TRBJ2-7	TGTGCCAGCAGCCCGGGACAGGGCCTTAGCGAGCAGTACTTC	CASSPGQGLSEQYF